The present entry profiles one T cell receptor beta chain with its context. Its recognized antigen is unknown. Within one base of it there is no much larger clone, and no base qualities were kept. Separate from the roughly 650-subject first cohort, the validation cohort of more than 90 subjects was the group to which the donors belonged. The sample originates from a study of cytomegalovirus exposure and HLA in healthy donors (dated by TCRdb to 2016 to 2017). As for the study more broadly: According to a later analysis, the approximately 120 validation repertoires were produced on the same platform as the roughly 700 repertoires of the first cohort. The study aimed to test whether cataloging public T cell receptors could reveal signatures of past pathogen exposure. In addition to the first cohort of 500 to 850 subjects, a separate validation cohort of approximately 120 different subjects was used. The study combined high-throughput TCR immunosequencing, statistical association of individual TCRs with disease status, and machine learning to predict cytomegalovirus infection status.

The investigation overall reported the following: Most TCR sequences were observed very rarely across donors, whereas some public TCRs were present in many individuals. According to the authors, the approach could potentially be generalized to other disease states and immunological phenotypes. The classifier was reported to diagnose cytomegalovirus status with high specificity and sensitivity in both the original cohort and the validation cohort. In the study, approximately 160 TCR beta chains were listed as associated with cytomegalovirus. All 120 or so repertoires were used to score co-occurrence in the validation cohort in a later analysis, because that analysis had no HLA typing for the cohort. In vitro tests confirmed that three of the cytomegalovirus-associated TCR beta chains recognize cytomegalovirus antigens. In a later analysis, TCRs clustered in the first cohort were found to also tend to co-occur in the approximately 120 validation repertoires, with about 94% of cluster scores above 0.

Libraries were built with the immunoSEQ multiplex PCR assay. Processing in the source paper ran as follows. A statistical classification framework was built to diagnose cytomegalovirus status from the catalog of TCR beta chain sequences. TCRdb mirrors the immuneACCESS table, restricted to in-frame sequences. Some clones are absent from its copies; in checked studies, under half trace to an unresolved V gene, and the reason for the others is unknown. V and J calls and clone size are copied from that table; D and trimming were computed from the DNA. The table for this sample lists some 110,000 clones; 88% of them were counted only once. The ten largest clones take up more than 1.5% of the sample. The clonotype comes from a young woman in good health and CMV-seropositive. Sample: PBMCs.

The CDR3 protein: CSVGDTKTQYF. DNA sequence: TGCAGCGTGGGGGACACGAAGACCCAGTACTTC. Recombination connected TRBV29-1 to TRBJ2-5; matching of 6 bases hints at TRBD1 as the D gene. CDR1 and CDR2 were assigned from the germline V gene as SQVTM and ANQGSEA. V is reduced by 6 bases and J by 6 bases, leaving a spacing of 11 bases between them. The CDR3 runs 11 residues from the cysteine to the phenylalanine. The only DNA kept is the CDR3, 33 bases in frame from the first base.